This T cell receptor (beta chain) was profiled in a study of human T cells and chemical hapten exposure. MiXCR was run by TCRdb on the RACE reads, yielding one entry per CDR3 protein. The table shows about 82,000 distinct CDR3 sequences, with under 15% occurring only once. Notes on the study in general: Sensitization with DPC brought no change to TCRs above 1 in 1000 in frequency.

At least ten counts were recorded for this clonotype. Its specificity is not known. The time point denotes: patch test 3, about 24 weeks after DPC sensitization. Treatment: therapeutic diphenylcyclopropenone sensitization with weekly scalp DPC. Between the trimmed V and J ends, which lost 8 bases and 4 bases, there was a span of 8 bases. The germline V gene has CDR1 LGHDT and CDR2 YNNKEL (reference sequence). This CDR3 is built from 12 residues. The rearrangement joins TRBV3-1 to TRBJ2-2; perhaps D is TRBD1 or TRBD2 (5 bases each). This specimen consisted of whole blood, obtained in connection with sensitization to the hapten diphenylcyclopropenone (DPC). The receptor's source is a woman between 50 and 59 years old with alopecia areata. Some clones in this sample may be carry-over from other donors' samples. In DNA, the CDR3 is TGTGCCAGCGGGGACGGCACCGGGGAGCTGTTTTTT. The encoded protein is CASGDGTGELFF.